This T cell receptor beta chain was recovered during a study of regulatory T cells in long-lasting Graves disease. About the study: Graves' patients, newly diagnosed, had taken antithyroid drugs under 3 months.

Building the TCR beta libraries relied on iRepertoire HTBI primers, and CDR3 regions underwent Arm-PCR. TCRdb fed the multiplex PCR reads into MiXCR, producing one record per CDR3 protein. Altogether about 220,000 distinct CDR3 sequences are present, less than 20% being singletons, with the ten largest covering roughly 10%. There are many counts of this clonotype. Specified time point: newly diagnosed GD, antithyroid drugs for less than 3 months. Making the TCR library involved RNA that had been extracted from PBMCs. Graves' disease diagnosis was established per American Thyroid Association guidelines. V was pared by 6 bases and J by 6 bases, with 10 bases of the junction left unmatched. The CDR3 runs 14 residues. Germline V CDR1 and CDR2: MNHEY, SMNVEV (reference sequence). Another study also made use of these data, one on T cells in Graves' hyperthyroidism and ophthalmopathy. In that study: An initial round of RT-PCR targeting the TCR CDR3 relied on the HTBI primer set. The model predicted ophthalmopathy a median approximately 6.3 months before onset.

The J gene is TRBJ1-2, the V gene TRBV27; 7 nucleotides line up with TRBD1. The receptor comes from a woman in her twenties or thirties with Graves disease. The sequencing here drew on peripheral blood mononuclear cells (PBMCs), taken at new diagnosis, from a patient treated with antithyroid drugs. The CDR3 region is CASSSLLRGNGYTF. The CDR3, as DNA: TGTGCCAGCAGCTCGTTACTCAGGGGGAATGGCTACACCTTC.